The 22 T cell receptor beta chains below come from one sample, sequenced in a study of molecular identifiers for immune sequencing clone quantification. TCRdb re-analysed the PCR reads in MiXCR, keeping a single row per CDR3 protein. The table records approximately 670,000 distinct CDR3 sequences, nearly 20% of them present only once. The specimen was naive CD8+ T cells from blood, with Jurkat cell RNA spiked in. Regarding subset: FACS-sorted CD8+CD4-CCR7+CD45RA+ naive T cells. All receptors come from a human donor in good health. Some libraries in this study had Jurkat cell RNA spiked in.

The table lists this clonotype with many counts. V and J are TRBV19 and TRBJ2-7; D not resolved. Germline values: CDR1 LNHDA, CDR2 SQIVND (reference sequence). V dropped 10 bases and J dropped 5 bases, with 18 bases sitting between them. This CDR3 has 13 residues. CDR3 bases: TGTGCCACCCGCCCCGGGCCGTACCACGAGCAGTACTTC. As protein: CATRPGPYHEQYF.

To note about this clonotype: A clone one base away is much larger, so this may be a read error. The chain has TRBV12-3 or TRBV12-4 and TRBJ2-2; D call uncertain. The CDR3 consists of 13 residues. The CDR3 nucleotides read TGTGCCAGCAGTTCGGTCGGCACCTGGGAGCTGTTTTTT. Protein sequence: CASSSVGTWELFF.

This clonotype was counted at least ten times. This chain connects TRBV7-3 to TRBJ2-3; 7 bases are a match to TRBD1. V lost 4 bases and J lost 7; bases outside the gene matches: 5. The CDR3 totals 13 residues. Germline V gene sequence: CDR1 SGHTA, CDR2 FQGTGA. Here the CDR3 reads CASSSDREYTQYF. CDR3 in DNA: TGTGCCAGCAGCTCTGACAGGGAGTATACGCAGTATTTT.

This clonotype was recorded many times. The chain is built from TRBV4-2 and TRBJ2-3, with D possibly being TRBD1 (6 bases). The CDR3 length is 14 residues. Germline loops: CDR1 LGHNA, CDR2 YNFKEQ. Trimming left V 5 bases short and J 3 bases short, with 12 bases between. CDR3 in DNA: TGTGCCAGCAGCAGGGGGTTTGTTACAGATACGCAGTATTTT. This codes for CASSRGFVTDTQYF.

Points on this clonotype: Since a much larger clone is just one base distant, this may be a read error. The chain joins TRBV5-6 to TRBJ2-7, with TRBD1 identical over 8 bases. The V gene's germline CDR1 is SGHDT and CDR2 YYEEEE. CDR3 length: 13 residues. CDR3 DNA: TGTGCCAGCAGCACCTGGACAGGGTACGAGCAGTGCTTC. Its protein product is CASSTWTGYEQCF.

A note on this clonotype: This sequence may be a read error, since a much larger clone differs from it by one base. The rearrangement joins TRBV12-3 or TRBV12-4 to TRBJ1-1; D not certain. This CDR3 has 11 amino acids. The CDR3 DNA follows: TGTGCCAGCAGTTCCAGTCCCGAAGCTTACTTT. Its translation: CASSSSPEAYF.

This clonotype was recorded many times. CDR3 in amino acids: CATSDRTAEPQHF. The DNA for the CDR3 is TGTGCCACCAGTGACCGGACCGCGGAGCCCCAGCATTTT. The rearrangement joins TRBV24-1 to TRBJ1-5; no firm D call. The CDR3 extends over 13 amino acids. V was pared by 4 bases and J by 8 bases, with 11 bases between. The V gene's germline CDR1 is KGHDR and CDR2 SFDVKD.

This clonotype has a handful of counts. The J gene is TRBJ2-1, the V gene TRBV11-2; 10 nucleotides line up with TRBD2. This CDR3 is 16 amino acids long. Trimming took 5 bases from V and 0 from J; bases not matched to a gene: 4. CDR1 is SGHAT and CDR2 is FQNNGV in the germline V gene. The CDR3 DNA reads as TGTGCCAGCAGCCTTAGCGGGGGGCCCTCCTACAATGAGCAGTTCTTC. Amino acids: CASSLSGGPSYNEQFF.

The rearrangement joins TRBV6-2 or TRBV6-3 to TRBJ2-5; 9 bases map to TRBD2. Germline V gene sequence: CDR1 MNHEY, CDR2 SVGEGT. The CDR3 spans 18 residues. The J segment lost 5 bases and the V segment lost 6 bases, leaving 19 bases of the junction unmatched. CDR3 coding DNA: TGTGCCAGCAGACGCACGATTGTTAGCGGGAGTCTCCATGAGACCCAGTACTTC. Protein: CASRRTIVSGSLHETQYF.

A note on this clonotype: This clone may be a read error of a much larger clone one base away. The chain recombines TRBV27 with TRBJ1-2; D possibly corresponds to TRBD1 (5 bases). The CDR3 contains 13 residues. Germline V gene sequence: CDR1 MNHEY, CDR2 SMNVEV (reference sequence). CDR3 nucleotide sequence: TGTGCCAGCAGTTTCGGACAAGACTATCGCTACACCTTC. It yields the protein CASSFGQDYRYTF.

Only one count was recorded for this clonotype. A read error may be the cause here, since a much bigger clone is one base away. The V call is TRBV6-5, the J call TRBJ1-1; possible D gene TRBD1, 6 bases. The CDR3 is made up of 15 amino acids. Germline CDR1 and CDR2: MNHEY and SVGAGI. CDR3 nucleotide sequence: TGTGCCAACAGTTACTCCACAGGGAGGAGGGCTGAAGCTTTCTTT. Its translation: CANSYSTGRRAEAFF.

This clonotype occurred many times. The V and J genes are TRBV5-5 and TRBJ2-7; D unclear. The CDR3 extends over 13 amino acids. V gave up 0 bases and J gave up 6 bases, with 10 bases separating them. Germline CDR1 and CDR2: SGHKS and YYEKEE (reference sequence). Written as DNA, the CDR3 is TGTGCCAGCAGCTTGGATACTCCAACCGAGCAGTACTTC. Translating it yields CASSLDTPTEQYF.

This clonotype has a count of ten or more. This chain links TRBV2 with TRBJ2-5; 7 bases align to TRBD1. This CDR3 is built from 15 residues. CDR1 and CDR2 (germline): SNHLY, FYNNEI. With 3 bases clipped from V and 9 bases from J, the junction kept 13 bases outside the gene matches. CDR3 sequence reads: CASSDWTGQQFAQYF. The CDR3 nucleotides are TGTGCCAGCAGTGATTGGACAGGCCAGCAGTTTGCCCAGTACTTC.

This clonotype was recorded many times. The CDR3 loop reads CASSVTGYQETQYF. The DNA of the CDR3 is TGTGCCAGCAGCGTAACAGGGTACCAAGAGACCCAGTACTTC. The chain is built from TRBV13 and TRBJ2-5; tentatively, D is TRBD1 (6 bases). With 5 bases removed from V and 0 bases from J, the gap between germline ends came to 10 bases. The germline V gene has CDR1 PRHDT and CDR2 FYEKMQ (reference sequence). The CDR3 length is 14 residues.

There are many counts of this clonotype. The CDR3 coding sequence is TGTGCCAGCAGTGGCTCCGGGACAGGCATCAATCAGCCCCAGCATTTT. Translated, it gives CASSGSGTGINQPQHF. V usage is TRBV25-1 and J usage is TRBJ1-5; 8 bases fit TRBD1. Germline lookup yields CDR1 MGHDK and CDR2 SYGVNS. V lost 4 bases and J lost 3; bases outside the gene matches: 8. The CDR3 is made up of 16 amino acids.

This rearrangement joins TRBV20-1 to TRBJ2-7; D is possibly TRBD2 (5 bases). This CDR3 has 14 residues. Germline V gene lookup returns CDR1 DFQATT and CDR2 SNEGSKA (reference sequence). V lost 2 bases and J 1 base, leaving 12 bases between the germline ends. CDR3 DNA: TGCAGTGCTAGAATTTCACGGACTTCCTACGAGCAGTACTTC. Protein: CSARISRTSYEQYF.

The rearrangement uses TRBV11-2 and TRBJ2-5, with 9 bases matching TRBD2. Losses at the gene ends were 8 bases for V and 4 bases for J; bases not matched to a gene: 5. Germline CDR1 is SGHAT and CDR2 is FQNNGV. This CDR3 comprises 13 residues. CDR3 nucleotide sequence: TGTGCCAGCCTTGGGACTAGCAGAGAGACCCAGTACTTC. Amino acids: CASLGTSRETQYF. The full variable domain, its missing parts supplied by reference TRBV11-2 and TRBJ2-5, is EAGVAQSPRYKIIEKRQSVAFWCNPISGHATLYWYQQILGQGPKLLIQFQNNGVVDDSQLPKDRFSAERLKGVDSTLKIQPAKLEDSAVYLCASLGTSRETQYFGPGTRLLVL.

This clonotype showed up many times. The V call is TRBV9, the J call TRBJ1-5, with 8 bases matching TRBD1. CDR1 is SGDLS and CDR2 is YYNGEE in the germline V gene. This CDR3 spans 16 amino acids. The V gene end was trimmed by 0 bases and the J gene end by 4 bases; junction bases not matched to a gene: 6. The CDR3 DNA is TGTGCCAGCAGCGTAGGTCCAGGGGGCTGGAATCAGCCCCAGCATTTT. Amino acids: CASSVGPGGWNQPQHF.

Details on this clonotype: This clone may be a read error of a much larger clone one base away. The gene calls are TRBV25-1 and TRBJ1-5; a possible D gene is TRBD1 (5 bases). This CDR3 region has 14 residues. Germline V gives CDR1 MGHDK, CDR2 SYGVNS. Trimming shortened V by 1 base and J by 5 bases, and 9 bases separated the two germline ends. The CDR3 protein is CASSEFRDDQPQHF. The CDR3 coding sequence is TGTGCCAGCAGTGAATTTAGGGACGATCAGCCCCAGCATTTT.

The table lists this clonotype with many counts. The chain joins TRBV5-8 to TRBJ2-7, with D possibly called TRBD1 or TRBD2 (5 bases each). From germline, CDR1 is SGHTS and CDR2 YDEGEE. CDR3 length: 14 residues. Trimming removed 7 bases from V and 7 bases from J, with 21 bases in between. The CDR3: CASLARDHSEEQYF. CDR3 nucleotides: TGTGCCAGCCTCGCACGGGACCACTCAGAGGAGCAGTACTTC.

On this clonotype itself: A much larger clone lies a single base off, so this may be a read error. V and J are TRBV7-7 and TRBJ2-7, with 10 positions matching TRBD2. CDR3 length equals 13 residues. Germline CDR1 SSHAT, CDR2 FNYEAQ (reference sequence). The CDR3 DNA reads TGTGCCGGCAGTCCTAGCGGGGGTCACGAGCAGTACTTC. The encoded protein is CAGSPSGGHEQYF. Variable domain in full (rest from reference TRBV7-7 and TRBJ2-7): GAGVSQSPRYKVTKRGQDVTLRCDPISSHATLYWYQQALGQGPEFLTYFNYEAQPDKSGLPSDRFSAERPEGSISTLTIQRTEQRDSAMYRCAGSPSGGHEQYFGPGTRLTVT.

This clonotype was detected many times. This sequence joins TRBV4-3 and TRBJ2-1, with 7 nucleotides matching TRBD1. The CDR3 has 13 residues. CDR1 LGHNA and CDR2 YSLEER come from the germline V gene. J gave up 8 bases and V 0 bases, and 1 base lay outside the gene matches. The CDR3 sequence: CASSQDRGHEQFF. CDR3 nucleotide sequence: TGCGCCAGCAGCCAAGATAGGGGGCATGAGCAGTTCTTC.